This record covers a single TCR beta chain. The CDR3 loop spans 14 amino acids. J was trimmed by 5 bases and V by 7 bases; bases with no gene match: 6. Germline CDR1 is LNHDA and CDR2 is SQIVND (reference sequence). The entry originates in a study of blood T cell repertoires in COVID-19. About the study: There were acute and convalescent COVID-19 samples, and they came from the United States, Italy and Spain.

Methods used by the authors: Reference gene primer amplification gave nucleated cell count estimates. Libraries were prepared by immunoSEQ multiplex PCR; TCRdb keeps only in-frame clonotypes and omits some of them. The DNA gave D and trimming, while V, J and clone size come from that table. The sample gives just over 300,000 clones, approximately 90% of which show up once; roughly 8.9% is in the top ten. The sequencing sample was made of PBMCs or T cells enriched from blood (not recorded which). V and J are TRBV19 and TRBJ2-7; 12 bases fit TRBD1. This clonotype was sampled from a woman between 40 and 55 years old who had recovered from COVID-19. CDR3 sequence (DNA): TGTGCCAGTACCCCTGGGACAGGGGGCGACGAGCAGTACTTC. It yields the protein CASTPGTGGDEQYF. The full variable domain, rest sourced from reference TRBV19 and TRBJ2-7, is DGGITQSPKYLFRKEGQNVTLSCEQNLNHDAMYWYRQDPGQGLRLIYYSQIVNDFQKGDIAEGYSVSREKKESFPLTVTSAQKNPTAFYLCASTPGTGGDEQYFGPGTRLTVT.